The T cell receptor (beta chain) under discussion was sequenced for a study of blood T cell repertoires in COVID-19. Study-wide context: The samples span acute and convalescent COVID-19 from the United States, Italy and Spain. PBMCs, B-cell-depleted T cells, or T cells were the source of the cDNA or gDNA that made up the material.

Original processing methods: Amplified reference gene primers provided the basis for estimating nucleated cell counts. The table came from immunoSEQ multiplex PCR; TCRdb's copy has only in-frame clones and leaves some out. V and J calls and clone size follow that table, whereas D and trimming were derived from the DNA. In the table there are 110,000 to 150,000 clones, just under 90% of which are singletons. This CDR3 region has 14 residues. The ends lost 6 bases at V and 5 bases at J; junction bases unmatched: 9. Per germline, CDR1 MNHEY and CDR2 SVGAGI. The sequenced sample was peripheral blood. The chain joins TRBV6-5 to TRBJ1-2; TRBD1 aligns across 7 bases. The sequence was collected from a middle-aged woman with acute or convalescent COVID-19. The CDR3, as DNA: TGTGCCAGCAGACCCATTGGGACAGTATATGGCTACACCTTC. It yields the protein CASRPIGTVYGYTF.